This T cell receptor beta chain was documented in a study of early T cells in non-severe SARS-CoV-2 infection. Study as a whole: Chains were unpaired, as sequencing was done on bulk RNA from unsorted whole blood. General observations from the study: Sequences matched to VDJdb favored anti-spike CD8 responses, while private and CD4 specificities were missed.

As for this clonotype: Its specificity is unknown.

CDR1 is LNHDA and CDR2 is SQIVND in the germline V gene (reference sequence). The CDR3 contains 14 residues. Trimming cost V 5 bases and J 7 bases, with 15 bases left between them. Researchers attached unique molecular identifiers to individual cDNA molecules. MiXCR, run by TCRdb on the 5' RACE reads, gives a single entry per CDR3 protein. The table lists 40,000 to 45,000 distinct CDR3 sequences, 9.5% to 15% of them singletons. The material sequenced was whole blood. The V and J genes are TRBV19 and TRBJ2-1, with D perhaps TRBD1 (6 bases). The TCR was taken from an adult who was a healthcare worker with PCR-confirmed SARS-CoV-2 infection or an uninfected control (not recorded which). The CDR3 here is CASSARRDNNEQFF. The CDR3 DNA reads TGTGCCAGTAGTGCCCGCAGGGACAATAATGAGCAGTTCTTC.